This is a list of T cell receptor beta chains from one sample in a study of cytomegalovirus exposure and HLA in healthy donors. Sequencing used immunoSEQ multiplex PCR; TCRdb keeps in-frame clones, though not all of them. The table records 180,000 or so clones, about 80% of them present only once. The specimen was PBMCs. The receptors shown here come from a woman in her forties or fifties in good health and CMV-seronegative. Both conserved end residues are part of each CDR3. The D gene is left open where the match is weak. Some rows mark clone size as missing; the rest say once, few, many or name a class of expanded clone.

CDR3 protein	CDR3 DNA	clone size	D gene	J gene	V gene
CASSSPVKNIQYF	TGTGCCAGCAGCTCCCCAGTCAAAAACATTCAGTACTTC	NA	NA	TRBJ2-4	TRBV7-2
CSSSFSGVAQYF	TGTTCCAGCAGCTTCTCCGGTGTGGCGCAGTATTTT	NA	NA	TRBJ2-3	TRBV7-9
CASSHRQGNTEAFF	TGTGCCAGCAGCCATAGACAGGGTAACACTGAAGCTTTCTTT	NA	TRBD1	TRBJ1-1	TRBV7-9
CASSPGSTDTQYF	TGCGCCAGCAGTCCCGGGAGCACAGATACGCAGTATTTT	NA	NA	TRBJ2-3	TRBV10-1
CASSRSGGTETQYF	TGTGCCAGCAGCCGTAGCGGGGGAACGGAGACCCAGTACTTC	NA	TRBD2	TRBJ2-5	TRBV7-6
CASSQGPGGPYNEQFF	TGTGCCAGCAGCCAAGGGCCGGGGGGCCCCTACAATGAGCAGTTCTTC	NA	NA	TRBJ2-1	TRBV14
CASSEAENQPQHF	TGTGCCAGCAGTGAGGCAGAAAATCAGCCCCAGCATTTT	NA	NA	TRBJ1-5	TRBV6-1
CASWALKTEAFF	TGTGCCAGTTGGGCCCTGAAAACTGAAGCTTTCTTT	NA	NA	TRBJ1-1	TRBV28
CASSYVTWGVYGYTF	TGTGCCAGCAGTTACGTAACTTGGGGGGTCTATGGCTACACCTTC	NA	NA	TRBJ1-2	TRBV6-7
CAIKGGDGDTYEQYF	TGTGCCATCAAAGGAGGGGACGGGGATACCTACGAGCAGTACTTC	NA	NA	TRBJ2-7	TRBV10-3
CASSETGNSNQPQHF	TGTGCCAGCAGCGAAACAGGAAATAGCAATCAGCCCCAGCATTTT	NA	NA	TRBJ1-5	TRBV5-5
CASSPMDRGTTGELFF	TGTGCCAGCAGCCCAATGGACAGGGGTACCACCGGGGAGCTGTTTTTT	NA	TRBD1	TRBJ2-2	TRBV28
CASSPVSPYNEQFF	TGTGCCAGCAGCCCTGTAAGCCCCTACAATGAGCAGTTCTTC	NA	NA	TRBJ2-1	TRBV28
CASSQDRGQGDTQYF	TGTGCCAGCAGCCAGGACAGGGGGCAGGGAGATACGCAGTATTTT	NA	TRBD1	TRBJ2-3	TRBV7-3
CASSLAGGLNQPQHF	TGTGCCAGCAGCTTAGCAGGGGGCCTCAATCAGCCCCAGCATTTT	NA	TRBD1	TRBJ1-5	TRBV7-2
CASSSGTIPGELFF	TGTGCCAGCAGTTCCGGGACTATACCCGGGGAGCTGTTTTTT	few	TRBD2	TRBJ2-2	TRBV27
CASSLAVSNLVSTQYF	TGTGCCAGCAGCTTGGCCGTTTCAAACTTGGTATCGACCCAGTACTTC	NA	NA	TRBJ2-5	TRBV5-5
CASSLWDRYNEQFF	TGTGCCAGCAGCTTGTGGGACAGGTACAATGAGCAGTTCTTC	NA	TRBD1	TRBJ2-1	TRBV5-8
CSSSWGQGGNEQFF	TGTTCCAGCAGCTGGGGACAGGGTGGTAATGAGCAGTTCTTC	NA	TRBD1	TRBJ2-1	TRBV7-9
CSARASIEQFF	TGCAGTGCTAGAGCCTCTATCGAGCAGTTCTTC	NA	NA	TRBJ2-1	TRBV20-1
CASSLGGRTAADTQYF	TGTGCCAGCAGCTTAGGAGGGAGAACGGCGGCAGATACGCAGTATTTT	NA	NA	TRBJ2-3	TRBV7-2
CASSSGSYGYTF	TGTGCCAGCAGCTCGGGGAGCTATGGCTACACCTTC	NA	NA	TRBJ1-2	TRBV5-6
CASSPGLAGGTDTQYF	TGTGCCAGCAGCCCGGGACTAGCGGGGGGCACAGATACGCAGTATTTT	NA	TRBD2	TRBJ2-3	TRBV7-2
CASSQGLAGGPGKGTQYF	TGCGCCAGCAGCCAAGGACTAGCGGGAGGCCCGGGTAAAGGGACCCAGTACTTC	NA	TRBD2	TRBJ2-5	TRBV4-1
CASSPEGHQQETQYF	TGTGCCAGCAGCCCAGAGGGACACCAACAAGAGACCCAGTACTTC	few	NA	TRBJ2-5	TRBV5-8
CASSFKGRDTGELFF	TGTGCCAGCAGCTTTAAGGGGCGCGACACCGGGGAGCTGTTTTTT	once	NA	TRBJ2-2	TRBV7-2
CASSATGAGETQYF	TGTGCCAGCAGCGCAACAGGGGCCGGGGAGACCCAGTACTTC	NA	TRBD1	TRBJ2-5	TRBV7-9
CASAGGVNEKLFF	TGCGCCAGCGCGGGAGGGGTCAATGAAAAACTGTTTTTT	NA	NA	TRBJ1-4	TRBV10-2
CASSLSTGATNEKLFF	TGTGCCAGCAGCTTATCGACAGGGGCAACTAATGAAAAACTGTTTTTT	NA	TRBD1	TRBJ1-4	TRBV11-2
CASSPTASGGASTGELFF	TGCGCCAGCAGCCCAACGGCCTCAGGGGGCGCGAGCACCGGGGAGCTGTTTTTT	NA	TRBD1	TRBJ2-2	TRBV5-1
CASSSRQGSGNTIYF	TGTGCCAGCAGTTCGAGGCAGGGCTCTGGAAACACCATATATTTT	few	NA	TRBJ1-3	TRBV6-6
CASSASSGDTEAFF	TGTGCCAGCAGCGCCTCGAGCGGGGACACTGAAGCTTTCTTT	NA	NA	TRBJ1-1	TRBV9
CASSLYIQGSEQYF	TGTGCCAGCAGCCTTTATATACAGGGATCCGAGCAGTACTTC	NA	NA	TRBJ2-7	TRBV7-2
CASSLGRTGASTGELFF	TGTGCCAGCAGCTTGGGCCGGACAGGGGCGAGCACCGGGGAGCTGTTTTTT	NA	TRBD1	TRBJ2-2	TRBV5-6
CASSQVGPWVTGELFF	TGTGCCAGCAGCCAAGTGGGGCCCTGGGTCACCGGGGAGCTGTTTTTT	NA	NA	TRBJ2-2	TRBV4-2
CASSLTRSTEAFF	TGTGCCAGCAGTTTAACGCGGAGTACGGAAGCTTTCTTT	NA	NA	TRBJ1-1	TRBV28
CASSLSGGEAFF	TGTGCCAGCAGCTTATCGGGGGGTGAAGCTTTCTTT	NA	NA	TRBJ1-1	TRBV7-9
CASSYRHNTEAFF	TGTGCCAGCAGCTACCGACATAACACTGAAGCTTTCTTT	NA	NA	TRBJ1-1	TRBV28
CASRTQATLDTEAFF	TGCGCCAGCAGAACACAGGCGACCTTGGACACTGAAGCTTTCTTT	NA	NA	TRBJ1-1	TRBV5-1
CATSRGTKDSPLHF	TGTGCCACCAGTCGGGGGACTAAGGATTCACCCCTCCACTTT	NA	NA	TRBJ1-6	TRBV15
CASSFLGQPLATNEKLFF	TGTGCCAGCAGCTTTCTTGGACAACCCCTTGCAACTAATGAAAAACTGTTTTTT	NA	NA	TRBJ1-4	TRBV5-5
CASIRDRGSQETQYF	TGTGCCAGCATCCGGGACAGGGGTTCCCAAGAGACCCAGTACTTC	NA	TRBD1	TRBJ2-5	TRBV6-1
CASSSDRRLIEQYF	TGTGCCAGCAGTTCAGACAGGAGGCTGATAGAGCAGTACTTC	NA	NA	TRBJ2-7	TRBV28
CASSSRTSRGKETQYF	TGTGCCAGCAGCTCCAGGACCTCTCGAGGGAAAGAGACCCAGTACTTC	NA	NA	TRBJ2-5	TRBV7-2
CASSYHTGQNYGYIF	TGTGCCAGCAGTTACCATACCGGACAGAACTATGGCTACATCTTC	NA	NA	TRBJ1-2	TRBV6-6